The 19 T cell receptor beta chains reported below all come from one sample, sequenced in a study of CD8 T cells in ankylosing spondylitis. TCRdb reprocessed the 5' RACE reads with MiXCR, giving one entry per CDR3 protein. The repertoire has 24,000 or so distinct CDR3 sequences, roughly 13% of them found once; the top ten carry around 37%. Sequencing was carried out using blood. These receptors all stem from a male donor with ankylosing spondylitis or in good health (not recorded which).

This chain uses TRBV5-1 with TRBJ2-6, with D hard to call. V shed 0 bases and J shed 2 bases, with 6 bases lying between them. The CDR3 runs 15 residues. Per germline, CDR1 SGHRS and CDR2 YFSETQ. CDR3 region: CASSLDLPGANVLTF. The CDR3 DNA reads TGCGCCAGCAGCTTGGACCTGCCTGGGGCCAACGTCCTGACTTTC.

This chain connects TRBV20-1 to TRBJ2-7; D call uncertain. This CDR3 contains 13 residues. V gave up 0 bases and J gave up 3 bases, with 9 bases separating them. Per the germline V gene, CDR1 is DFQATT and CDR2 is SNEGSKA (reference sequence). In nucleotides, the CDR3 is TGCAGTGCTAGAGAAGCAGCCAGCTACGAGCAGTACTTC. It specifies CSAREAASYEQYF.

This chain links TRBV12-3 or TRBV12-4 with TRBJ2-2; D ambiguous. The CDR3 is 14 amino acids. Trimming stripped 6 bases from V and 5 bases from J, with 13 bases between. This chain's CDR3 is CASRVTVATGELFF. The CDR3 DNA reads as TGTGCCAGCAGGGTGACCGTTGCGACCGGGGAGCTGTTTTTT.

This clonotype has a handful of counts. V is TRBV4-3 and J is TRBJ2-1, with 7 nucleotides matching TRBD2. CDR1 LGHNA and CDR2 YSLEER come from the germline V gene. The length of the CDR3 is 13 residues. The V segment lost 6 bases and the J segment 9 bases; nucleotides outside the gene matches: 8. The CDR3 region has the DNA TGCGCCAGCAGGAGGGAGGGTTCGGGTGAGCAGTTCTTC. It specifies CASRREGSGEQFF.

This clonotype was seen repeatedly, ten times or more. V usage is TRBV7-2 and J usage is TRBJ2-3; D remains ambiguous. Germline-derived CDR1 and CDR2 are SGHTA and FQGNSA. The length of the CDR3 is 14 residues. V dropped 5 bases and J dropped 0 bases, with 9 bases sitting between them. The CDR3 loop reads CASSRLWSTDTQYF. The CDR3 nucleotides are TGTGCCAGCAGCCGCCTTTGGAGCACAGATACGCAGTATTTT.

In this sample, this clonotype turned up a few times. V and J are TRBV5-1 and TRBJ2-2; D might be TRBD2 (5 bases). Trimming cost V 3 bases and J 7 bases, with 19 bases left between them. The CDR3 is made up of 16 amino acids. Germline lookup yields CDR1 SGHRS and CDR2 YFSETQ. The CDR3 nucleotides read TGCGCCAGCAGCTCTCGGACGGACTTCCGTGGCGGGGAGCTGTTTTTT. Its translation: CASSSRTDFRGGELFF.

In its sample, this clonotype was seen many times. The V and J genes are TRBV28 and TRBJ2-5; D not certain. This CDR3 comprises 15 residues. Per germline, CDR1 MDHEN and CDR2 SYDVKM. V was cut by 1 base and J by 1 base, with 10 bases left in between. CDR3 coding DNA: TGTGCCAGCAGTTTATTTGTAAGCCTCCAAGAGACCCAGTACTTC. It translates to CASSLFVSLQETQYF.

This clonotype has at least ten counts. The genes are TRBV4-3 and TRBJ2-1; tentatively, D is TRBD1 (7 bases). V dropped 0 bases and J dropped 10 bases, with 16 bases sitting between them. Germline CDR1 is LGHNA and CDR2 is YSLEER. This CDR3 is built from 15 residues. Here the CDR3 DNA reads TGCGCCAGCAGCCAAGATCGGCAGGGGGGCAGAGAGCAGTTCTTC. Translation: CASSQDRQGGREQFF.

This chain joins TRBV12-3 or TRBV12-4 and TRBJ1-5, with a weak D call TRBD1 (5 bases). The V and J ends lost 1 base and 6 bases respectively, with 7 bases between them. The CDR3 runs to 13 residues. CDR3 protein: CASSLDGGQPQHF. The DNA for the CDR3 is TGTGCCAGCAGTTTAGATGGGGGTCAGCCCCAGCATTTT.

This chain uses TRBV7-6 with TRBJ1-1; D might be TRBD1 (5 bases). V lost 3 bases and J 5 bases, leaving 16 bases between the germline ends. Germline V lookup: CDR1 SGHVS, CDR2 FNYEAQ. CDR3 length: 15 residues. This chain's CDR3 is CASSFTQGLRTEAFF. The CDR3 DNA reads TGTGCCAGCAGCTTTACCCAGGGACTTCGAACTGAAGCTTTCTTT.

The chain uses TRBV7-9 and TRBJ2-7, with D tentatively TRBD2 (6 bases). The V end was cut by 5 bases, the J end by 3 bases, with 8 bases between. CDR1 is SEHNR and CDR2 is FQNEAQ in the germline V gene (reference sequence). The CDR3 has 12 residues. The CDR3 DNA sequence: TGTGCCAGCAGCCCGCGGGGCTACGAGCAGTACTTC. As protein: CASSPRGYEQYF.

The CDR3 sequence is CASSLGLDSDTQYF. The CDR3 coding sequence is TGTGCCAGCAGCCTTGGACTAGATTCAGATACGCAGTATTTT. The rearrangement joins TRBV3-1 to TRBJ2-3; 7 bases are shared with TRBD2. CDR1 LGHDT and CDR2 YNNKEL come from the germline V gene (reference sequence). V shed 4 bases, J shed 4 bases, and the junction held 5 bases outside the gene matches. The CDR3 runs 14 residues.

The sample holds many counts of this clonotype. The chain couples TRBV6-4 to TRBJ2-2; D is possibly TRBD2 (5 bases). CDR3 length equals 14 residues. Germline CDR1 reads MRHNA; CDR2 reads SNTAGT. Trimming took off 5 bases at V and 0 bases at J, with 7 bases between the two ends. CDR3 sequence (DNA): TGTGCCAGCAGTCGAGGGTCGAACACCGGGGAGCTGTTTTTT. It encodes CASSRGSNTGELFF.

The J gene is TRBJ2-5, the V gene TRBV19, with D hard to call. Trimming removed 9 bases from V and 0 bases from J, with 11 bases in between. Per germline, CDR1 LNHDA and CDR2 SQIVND (reference sequence). This CDR3 contains 13 residues. In DNA form, the CDR3 reads TGTGCCAGCCGATTAAGACACCAAGAGACCCAGTACTTC. Encoded protein: CASRLRHQETQYF.

This clonotype was seen a few times. The chain uses TRBV7-2 and TRBJ2-5; D uncertain. Germline lookup yields CDR1 SGHTA and CDR2 FQGNSA. V lost 2 bases and J 5 bases, leaving 9 bases between the germline ends. The CDR3 totals 13 residues. The CDR3 region is CASSLHDVETQYF. The CDR3 DNA is TGTGCCAGCAGCTTACATGATGTGGAGACCCAGTACTTC.

This clonotype was detected ten times or more. The V gene is TRBV12-3 or TRBV12-4, the J gene TRBJ2-7; D is undetermined. Trimming removed 2 bases from V and 3 bases from J, with 14 bases in between. The CDR3 is 15 residues long. The CDR3 is CASSLRVTKVYEQYF. For the CDR3, the DNA is TGTGCCAGCAGTTTAAGGGTTACCAAGGTCTACGAGCAGTACTTC.

The chain has TRBV7-9 and TRBJ2-3, with TRBD2 identical over 8 bases. The V gene end was trimmed by 3 bases and the J gene end by 5 bases; junction bases not matched to a gene: 4. This CDR3 spans 14 amino acids. Germline assignment: CDR1 SEHNR and CDR2 FQNEAQ (reference sequence). DNA for the CDR3: TGTGCCAGCAGCTTTGGGACTAGTCAAGATACGCAGTATTTT. Protein product: CASSFGTSQDTQYF.

This clonotype was seen at least ten times. The chain has TRBV20-1 and TRBJ1-1; TRBD1 might be the D (5 bases). CDR1 is DFQATT, CDR2 SNEGSKA, per germline (reference sequence). The CDR3 contains 13 residues. Between the trimmed V and J ends, which lost 6 bases and 2 bases, there was a span of 13 bases. The CDR3 region has the DNA TGCAGTGCCTTCGAGGGGATTAACACTGAAGCTTTCTTT. This translates into CSAFEGINTEAFF.

In its sample, this clonotype was seen a few times. The chain recombines TRBV5-1 with TRBJ2-5, with 9 bases aligning to TRBD1. The CDR3 totals 15 residues. V trimming: 4 bases; J trimming: 1 base; junction bases outside the gene matches: 5. Germline V CDR1 and CDR2: SGHRS, YFSETQ. The DNA for the CDR3 is TGCGCCAGCAGCGGACCGGGACAGGGCCAAGAGACCCAGTACTTC. Amino acid sequence: CASSGPGQGQETQYF.